The source of this T cell receptor (beta chain) is a study of shared clonotypes between healthy human individuals. Study results and limitations: Clonotypes shared by all four donors outscored non-shared clonotypes in generation probability.

Method: immunoSEQ multiplex PCR; TCRdb's copy keeps in-frame clones and lacks some. The table has about 1.5 million clones, roughly 96% seen once. CDR1 and CDR2 from the germline V gene are SGHTA and FQGNSA. V lost 0 bases to trimming and J lost 8 bases; unmatched junction nucleotides: 7. This CDR3 spans 16 amino acids. This clone showed up just once. Its specificity is not known. The sample comprised naive CD4+ T cells sorted from blood. Subset reported: CD45RA+ positively selected. This clonotype originated in a young man in good health. The gene calls are TRBV7-2 and TRBJ2-1, with 10 bases identical to TRBD2. The CDR3 DNA follows: TGTGCCAGCAGCTTAGCGGGGACTAGCGTTGGGCATGAGCAGTTCTTC. It specifies CASSLAGTSVGHEQFF.